This record covers a single T cell receptor (beta chain). Germline is not matched at one junction end, which may reflect a read error. These data are taken from a study of shared T cell receptors in the human thymus. Profiled with immunoSEQ multiplex PCR; TCRdb holds only in-frame clones, not every one. The sample includes 640,000 or so clones, about 87% seen only once; the top ten take approximately 0.0097%. This CDR3 spans 17 amino acids. The germline V gene has CDR1 SGHAT and CDR2 FQNNGV. These data were also reused for a study on human thymus T cells. That paper states: Thymic and blood repertoires seemed to favor certain V and J genes.

This rearrangement joins TRBV11-2 to TRBJ2-3; maybe TRBD2 (6 bases). This receptor was identified in a boy younger than two with a congenital heart defect. Sequenced input: thymocytes. In nucleotides, the CDR3 is TGTGCCAGCAACTTAAGGGTTTGGGAGGCCAGCACAGATACGCAGTATTTT. It is translated as CASNLRVWEASTDTQYF.